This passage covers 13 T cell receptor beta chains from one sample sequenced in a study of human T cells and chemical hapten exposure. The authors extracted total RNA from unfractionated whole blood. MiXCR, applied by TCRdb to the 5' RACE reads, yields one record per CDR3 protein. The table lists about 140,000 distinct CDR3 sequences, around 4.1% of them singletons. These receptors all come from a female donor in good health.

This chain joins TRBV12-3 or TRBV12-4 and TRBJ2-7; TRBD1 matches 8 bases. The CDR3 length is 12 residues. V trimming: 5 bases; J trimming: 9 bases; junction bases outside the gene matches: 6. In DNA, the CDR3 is TGTGCCAGCAGTGGGACAGGAGGCGGGCAGTACTTC. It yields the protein CASSGTGGGQYF.

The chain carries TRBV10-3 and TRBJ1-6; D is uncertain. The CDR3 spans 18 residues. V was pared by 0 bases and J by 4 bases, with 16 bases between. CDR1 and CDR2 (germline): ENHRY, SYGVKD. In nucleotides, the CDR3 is TGTGCCATCAGTGAGTCGAGGGCTAACCTTCTGTATAATTCACCCCTCCACTTT. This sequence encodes CAISESRANLLYNSPLHF.

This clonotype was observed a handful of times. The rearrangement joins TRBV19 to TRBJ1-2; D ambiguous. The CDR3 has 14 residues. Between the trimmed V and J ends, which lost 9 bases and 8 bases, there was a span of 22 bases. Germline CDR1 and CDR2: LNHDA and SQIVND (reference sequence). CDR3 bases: TGTGCCAGCCACCTGGTGGGGAGCAGGTCCGGCTACACCTTC. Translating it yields CASHLVGSRSGYTF.

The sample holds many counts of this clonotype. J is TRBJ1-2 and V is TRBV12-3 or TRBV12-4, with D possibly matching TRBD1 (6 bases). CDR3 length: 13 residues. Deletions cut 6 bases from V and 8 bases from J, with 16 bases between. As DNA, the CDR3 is TGTGCCAGCAGCCAATCCTCCAGGGGAGGCTACACCTTC. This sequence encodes CASSQSSRGGYTF.

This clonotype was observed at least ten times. CDR3 region: CSVQLAGALTDTQYF. As DNA, the CDR3 is TGCAGCGTCCAACTAGCGGGGGCCCTCACAGATACGCAGTATTTT. V usage is TRBV29-1 and J usage is TRBJ2-3, with 11 bases identical to TRBD2. The germline CDR1 and CDR2 sequences are SQVTM and ANQGSEA. This CDR3 comprises 15 residues. V dropped 6 bases and J dropped 2; count of bases not matched to a gene: 7.

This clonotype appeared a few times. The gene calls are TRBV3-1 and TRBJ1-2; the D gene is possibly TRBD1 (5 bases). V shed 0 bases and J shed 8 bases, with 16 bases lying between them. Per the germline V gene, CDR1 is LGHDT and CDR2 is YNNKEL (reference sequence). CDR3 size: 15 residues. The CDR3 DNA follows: TGTGCCAGCAGCCAAGATTTGGGCTCATGGGGGGGCTACACCTTC. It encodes CASSQDLGSWGGYTF.

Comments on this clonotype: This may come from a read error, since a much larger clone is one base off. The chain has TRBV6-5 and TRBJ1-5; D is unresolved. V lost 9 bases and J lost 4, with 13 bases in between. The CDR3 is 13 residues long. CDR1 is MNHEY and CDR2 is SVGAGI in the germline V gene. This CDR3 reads CASAKARNQPQHF. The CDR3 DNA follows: TGTGCCAGTGCCAAGGCTAGGAATCAGCCCCAGCATTTT.

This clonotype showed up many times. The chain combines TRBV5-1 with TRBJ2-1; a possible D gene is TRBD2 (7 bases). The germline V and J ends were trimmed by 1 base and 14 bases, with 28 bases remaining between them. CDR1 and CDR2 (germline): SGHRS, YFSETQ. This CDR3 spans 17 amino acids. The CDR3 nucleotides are TGCGCCAGCAGCTTGTTAGGGTTGGACTCGGGGGGCTCTCGAAAGTTCTTC. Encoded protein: CASSLLGLDSGGSRKFF.

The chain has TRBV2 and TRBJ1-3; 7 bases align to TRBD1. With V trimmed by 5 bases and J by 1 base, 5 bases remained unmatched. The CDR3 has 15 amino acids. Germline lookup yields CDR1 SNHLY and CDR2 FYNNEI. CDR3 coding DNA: TGTGCCAGCAGTCCCCAGGGGGTTTCTGGAAACACCATATATTTT. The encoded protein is CASSPQGVSGNTIYF.

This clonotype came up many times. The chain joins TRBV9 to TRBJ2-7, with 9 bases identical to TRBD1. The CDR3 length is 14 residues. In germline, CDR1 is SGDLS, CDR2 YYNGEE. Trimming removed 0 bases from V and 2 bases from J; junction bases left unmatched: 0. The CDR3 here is CASSVGQGAYEQYF. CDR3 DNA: TGTGCCAGCAGCGTAGGACAGGGGGCCTACGAGCAGTACTTC. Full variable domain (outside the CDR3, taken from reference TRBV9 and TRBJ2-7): DSGVTQTPKHLITATGQRVTLRCSPRSGDLSVYWYQQSLDQGLQFLIQYYNGEERAKGNILERFSAQQFPDLHSELNLSSLELGDSALYFCASSVGQGAYEQYFGPGTRLTVT.

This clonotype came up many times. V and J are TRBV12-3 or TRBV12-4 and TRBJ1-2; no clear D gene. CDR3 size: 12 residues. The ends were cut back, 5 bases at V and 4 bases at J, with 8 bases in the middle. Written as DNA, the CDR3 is TGTGCCAGCAGTACAGTGGGCTATGGCTACACCTTC. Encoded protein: CASSTVGYGYTF.

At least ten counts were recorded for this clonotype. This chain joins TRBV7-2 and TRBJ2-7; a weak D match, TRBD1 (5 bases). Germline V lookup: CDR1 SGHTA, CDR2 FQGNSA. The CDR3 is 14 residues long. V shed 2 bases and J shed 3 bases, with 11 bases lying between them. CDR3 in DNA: TGTGCCAGCAGCTTACGTAGGCAGGGCTACGAGCAGTACTTC. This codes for CASSLRRQGYEQYF.

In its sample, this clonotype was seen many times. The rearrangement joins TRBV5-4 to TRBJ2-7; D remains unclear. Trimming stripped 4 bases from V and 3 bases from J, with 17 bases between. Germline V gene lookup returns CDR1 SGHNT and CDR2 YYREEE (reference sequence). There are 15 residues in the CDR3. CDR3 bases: TGTGCCAGCAGCCCACAAGGTCGGACGGTCTACGAGCAGTACTTC. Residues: CASSPQGRTVYEQYF.